These T cell receptor beta chains were read from a single sample in a study of blood T cell repertoires in COVID-19. The table came from immunoSEQ multiplex PCR; TCRdb's copy has only in-frame clones and leaves some out. This table has 150,000 to 200,000 clones, approximately 80% appearing once. Sample: PBMCs or T cells enriched from blood (not recorded which). The receptor set was obtained from a man over 45 who had recovered from COVID-19. Both conserved end residues are part of each CDR3. Fields, in order: D gene, J gene, clone size, V gene, CDR3 DNA, CDR3 protein. A D gene is named only where the DNA matches it firmly. Some rows have no size entry. The others give once, few or many, or a class for an expanded clone.

D: TRBD1; J: TRBJ2-5; size: NA; V: TRBV11-2; DNA: TGTGCCAGCAGCTTGAGGCCAGGGGGAGAGACCCAGTACTTC; CDR3: CASSLRPGGETQYF
D: NA; J: TRBJ1-1; size: NA; V: TRBV5-4; DNA: TGTGCCAGCAGCTTACCGACCCCAGGGCGCACTGAAGCTTTCTTT; CDR3: CASSLPTPGRTEAFF
D: TRBD1; J: TRBJ1-1; size: few; V: TRBV15; DNA: TGTGCCACCAGCCGTTTAAGACAGGGGAACACTGAAGCTTTCTTT; CDR3: CATSRLRQGNTEAFF
D: NA; J: TRBJ2-7; size: NA; V: TRBV6-5; DNA: TGTGCCAGCAGCTTTACCGGGACAAGAGTTGGCGAGCAGTACTTC; CDR3: CASSFTGTRVGEQYF
D: NA; J: TRBJ2-7; size: NA; V: TRBV7-8; DNA: TGTGCCAGCAGCCCGCATCTCCGGGACACCTCTCCCTACGAGCAGTACTTC; CDR3: CASSPHLRDTSPYEQYF
D: TRBD2; J: TRBJ2-1; size: NA; V: TRBV6-5; DNA: TGTGCCAGCACACTTTCTAGCGGGGGGTACAATGAGCAGTTCTTC; CDR3: CASTLSSGGYNEQFF
D: NA; J: TRBJ1-6; size: few; V: TRBV5-1; DNA: TGCGCCAGCAGCTTGGGGGGTACAGGATATAATTCACCCCTCCACTTT; CDR3: CASSLGGTGYNSPLHF
D: NA; J: TRBJ2-7; size: NA; V: TRBV3-1/TRBV3-2; DNA: TGTGCCAGCAGCCCACAGATTAGCGTACTCTACGAGCAGTACTTC; CDR3: CASSPQISVLYEQYF
D: NA; J: TRBJ1-5; size: NA; V: TRBV18; DNA: TGTGCCAGCTCACCGATCCAGGGCCTGGGCAATCAGCCCCAGCATTTT; CDR3: CASSPIQGLGNQPQHF
D: NA; J: TRBJ2-7; size: NA; V: TRBV7-9; DNA: TGTGCCAGCAGCTTCGTTAGCTACGAGCAGTACTTC; CDR3: CASSFVSYEQYF
D: NA; J: TRBJ1-1; size: NA; V: TRBV4-2; DNA: TGTGCCAGCAGCCAAGATTCCAGGGAAGCTTTCTTT; CDR3: CASSQDSREAFF
D: NA; J: TRBJ1-2; size: NA; V: TRBV23-1; DNA: TGCGCCAGCAGTCAATCCCCCCCCGTGGGGCGCCGTAAGGGCTACACCTTC; CDR3: CASSQSPPVGRRKGYTF
D: NA; J: TRBJ2-2; size: few; V: TRBV5-1; DNA: TGCGCCAGCAGCTTGTGGGAGACCGGGGAGCTGTTTTTT; CDR3: CASSLWETGELFF
D: NA; J: TRBJ1-1; size: once; V: TRBV19; DNA: TGTGCCAGTAGTATCTGGGCGGGGGTTACTGAAGCTTTCTTT; CDR3: CASSIWAGVTEAFF
D: TRBD1; J: TRBJ1-5; size: few; V: TRBV19; DNA: TGTGCCAGTAGTGGGGGACAGGGAAGGAATCAGCCCCAGCATTTT; CDR3: CASSGGQGRNQPQHF
D: NA; J: TRBJ2-5; size: NA; V: TRBV7-3; DNA: TGTGCCAGCAGCGCTCAGGTCCAAGAGACCCAGTACTTC; CDR3: CASSAQVQETQYF
D: NA; J: TRBJ2-7; size: NA; V: TRBV3-1/TRBV3-2; DNA: TGTGCCAGCAGCCAAGAAGCGTCCAACGAGCAGTACTTC; CDR3: CASSQEASNEQYF
D: TRBD1; J: TRBJ2-5; size: NA; V: TRBV6-6; DNA: TGTGCCAGCAGCTCGTTGGACAGGGAAGAAGAGACCCAGTACTTC; CDR3: CASSSLDREEETQYF
D: TRBD2; J: TRBJ2-3; size: once; V: TRBV12-5; DNA: TGTGCTAGTGGTTTTTCTTATACGGGGGGGCCGACAGATACGCAGTATTTT; CDR3: CASGFSYTGGPTDTQYF
D: NA; J: TRBJ1-1; size: NA; V: TRBV11-2; DNA: TGTGCCAGCAGCTTAGATGCGTCCCTAGCCTACCTCGAAGCTTTCTTT; CDR3: CASSLDASLAYLEAFF
D: NA; J: TRBJ1-2; size: NA; V: TRBV4-3; DNA: TGCGCCAGCAGCCAAGATCCGCAGGGGACCAACTATGGCTACACCTTC; CDR3: CASSQDPQGTNYGYTF
D: TRBD1; J: TRBJ1-1; size: NA; V: TRBV18; DNA: TGTGCCAGCTCACCCTTTGGGACAGGGGTGAACACTGAAGCTTTCTTT; CDR3: CASSPFGTGVNTEAFF
D: NA; J: TRBJ2-3; size: NA; V: TRBV5-1; DNA: TGCGCCAGCAGCCTGGGAGCAGGGTTTTTGACCACAGATACGCAGTATTTT; CDR3: CASSLGAGFLTTDTQYF
D: NA; J: TRBJ2-3; size: NA; V: TRBV5-1; DNA: TGCGCCAGCAGCTCGTTCCACGGGCTACTAGGCAGATCAGATACGCAGTATTTT; CDR3: CASSSFHGLLGRSDTQYF
D: NA; J: TRBJ1-5; size: NA; V: TRBV5-5; DNA: TGTGCCAGCAGCTTAGGTTTTGGGGGCCCCCAGCATTTT; CDR3: CASSLGFGGPQHF
D: NA; J: TRBJ1-2; size: NA; V: TRBV7-9; DNA: TGTGCCAGCAGCTTAGGACAGACGAGCTACACCTTC; CDR3: CASSLGQTSYTF
D: NA; J: TRBJ1-1; size: NA; V: TRBV3-1/TRBV3-2; DNA: TGTGCCAGCAGCCACCGAACGACAGGTGAAGCTTTCTTT; CDR3: CASSHRTTGEAFF
D: NA; J: TRBJ2-3; size: NA; V: TRBV4-3; DNA: TGCGCCAGCAGCCCTCTATACGGGGGAGATACGCAGTATTTT; CDR3: CASSPLYGGDTQYF
D: TRBD2; J: TRBJ2-5; size: NA; V: TRBV11-2; DNA: TGTGCCAGCAGCTTACTAGGTAGCGGGGGGAGCGAGACCCAGTACTTC; CDR3: CASSLLGSGGSETQYF
D: NA; J: TRBJ1-2; size: few; V: TRBV30; DNA: TGTGCCTGGACCTTTCGACTGGACTATGGCTACACCTTC; CDR3: CAWTFRLDYGYTF
D: NA; J: TRBJ1-6; size: few; V: TRBV21-1; DNA: TGTGCCAGCAGCAGGGGATGGGGGGTCACTAATTCACCCCTCCACTTT; CDR3: CASSRGWGVTNSPLHF
D: NA; J: TRBJ2-3; size: NA; V: TRBV6-2/TRBV6-3; DNA: TGTGCCAGCAGTTACCAGTGGGATACGCAGTATTTT; CDR3: CASSYQWDTQYF
D: NA; J: TRBJ2-5; size: NA; V: TRBV10-2; DNA: TGCGCCAGCAGTGACTCGCAGGCACCGCAAGAGACCCAGTACTTC; CDR3: CASSDSQAPQETQYF
D: TRBD2; J: TRBJ2-2; size: once; V: TRBV5-1; DNA: TGCGCCAGCAGCCCGTCGCCGGGGGGGCCCGGGGAGCTGTTTTTT; CDR3: CASSPSPGGPGELFF
D: NA; J: TRBJ1-1; size: NA; V: TRBV7-2; DNA: TGTGCCAGCAGCCCATCGGGGGGCATTGCTTTCTTT; CDR3: CASSPSGGIAFF
D: NA; J: TRBJ2-7; size: few; V: TRBV30; DNA: TGTGCCTGGAGCGTAGTCGCCTACGAGCAGTACTTC; CDR3: CAWSVVAYEQYF
D: NA; J: TRBJ1-5; size: once; V: TRBV12-1; DNA: TGTGCCAGCAGCTGCAGGGTATATCAGCCCCAGCATTTT; CDR3: CASSCRVYQPQHF
D: TRBD2; J: TRBJ2-3; size: NA; V: TRBV28; DNA: TGTGCCAGCAGAACGGGGGGTAAGGCAGATACGCAGTATTTT; CDR3: CASRTGGKADTQYF
D: NA; J: TRBJ2-1; size: NA; V: TRBV7-2; DNA: TGTGCCAGCAGCGGGTGGGGGACACCGTACAATGAGCAGTTCTTC; CDR3: CASSGWGTPYNEQFF